The text below deals with one T cell receptor (beta chain). Its antigen remains unknown. This specimen comes from a study of beta chain features in type 1 diabetes. Study-wide findings and caveats: Healthy donors had naive, central memory and Treg TCRB repertoires that appeared less similar than those seen among patients. The study found fewer insertions and more deletions at VDJ junctions in type 1 diabetes patients. cDNA sequencing could over-represent cells with high TCR expression.

The isolated RNA, all of it, was reverse transcribed, so expressed TCRB transcripts were what got sequenced. The repertoire was sequenced with immunoSEQ multiplex PCR; TCRdb's copy has only in-frame clones and lacks some. The sample records under 950,000 clones, about 17% being singletons. With V trimmed by 11 bases and J by 5 bases, 5 bases remained unmatched. The CDR3 runs to 13 residues. Germline V CDR1 and CDR2: LNHDA, SQIVND (reference sequence). Central memory, naive, regulatory and stem cell-like memory CD4+ cells were sorted by CD45RO/CCR7/CD25/CD127/CD95/CD27. Sequencing was performed on naive CD4+ T cells from blood. V is TRBV19 and J is TRBJ1-4; TRBD1 matches 10 bases. The sequence derives from a woman younger than 30 in good health. The CDR3 sequence: CASPGQGNEKLFF. CDR3 DNA: TGTGCCTCACCGGGACAGGGGAATGAAAAACTGTTTTTT.